A single T cell receptor (beta chain) is shown here with its context. This record comes from a study of sequential checkpoint blockade in melanoma. About the research overall: Patients were randomized 1:1 to nivolumab-then-ipilimumab or ipilimumab-then-nivolumab first-line. Both treatment sequences were followed by maintenance nivolumab.

Described treatment: randomized to nivolumab then ipilimumab (arm A) or the reverse (arm B). No patient had prior DNA-damaging chemotherapy. From thawed PBMCs, live CD3+CD8+ cells negative for CD19 and CD56 were sorted. Assay: immunoSEQ multiplex PCR; the TCRdb copy retains only in-frame clones and omits some. The data show 13,000 or so clones, roughly 50% seen once. V was trimmed by 0 bases and J by 3 bases, leaving 7 bases between them. Per germline, CDR1 SEHNR and CDR2 FQNEAQ (reference sequence). The CDR3 extends over 14 amino acids. The sample here was CD8+ T cells sorted from blood (inferred from file names), taken from a patient given nivolumab and ipilimumab in sequence. The receptor was derived from a human donor with melanoma. The chain couples TRBV7-9 to TRBJ2-3; D may be TRBD2 (5 bases). The CDR3 DNA sequence: TGTGCCAGCAGCTTAGCGGGAGCTACAGATACGCAGTATTTT. It encodes CASSLAGATDTQYF.